Listed here are 8 T cell receptor beta chains from one sample, sequenced in a study of blood T cell repertoires in COVID-19 (dated by TCRdb to about 2020). Libraries were built with the immunoSEQ multiplex PCR assay. TCRdb stores this immuneACCESS table with in-frame sequences only. Part of the clones is absent; in the studies checked, under half of the shortfall reflects unresolved V genes, and no reason is known for the rest. The sample profile shows hundreds of thousands of clones; about 89% of them were found once. Of the sample, roughly 3.7% is held by the ten largest clones. What was sequenced was PBMCs or T cells enriched from blood (not recorded which). These receptors were taken from a woman aged 25 to 45 who had recovered from COVID-19.

This clone showed up just once. This chain connects TRBV11-2 to TRBJ2-2; possible D gene TRBD1, 8 bases. Per germline, CDR1 SGHAT and CDR2 FQNNGV. There are 15 residues in the CDR3. V lost 9 bases and J lost 4, with 18 bases in between. CDR3 amino acids: CASDRGGWFTGELFF. The CDR3 DNA reads as TGTGCCAGTGACAGGGGAGGGTGGTTCACCGGGGAGCTGTTTTTT.

This clone has only one observation. The gene calls are TRBV14 and TRBJ2-2, with TRBD2 as a possible D gene (6 bases). V was clipped by 2 bases and J by 6 bases, with 10 bases between them. The germline V gene encodes CDR1 SGHDN and CDR2 FVKESK. The CDR3 consists of 14 residues. The DNA for the CDR3 is TGTGCCAGCAGCCAACGGAGGGGAGCCGGGGAGCTGTTTTTT. This encodes CASSQRRGAGELFF. Supplemented by reference TRBV14 and TRBJ2-2, the full variable domain reads EAGVTQFPSHSVIEKGQTVTLRCDPISGHDNLYWYRRVMGKEIKFLLHFVKESKQDESGMPNNRFLAERTGGTYSTLKVQPAELEDSGVYFCASSQRRGAGELFFGEGSRLTVL.

V usage is TRBV7-3 and J usage is TRBJ2-3, with 15 positions matching TRBD2. The CDR3 has 16 residues. Germline CDR1 reads SGHTA; CDR2 reads FQGTGA. V trimming: 5 bases; J trimming: 3 bases; junction bases outside the gene matches: 3. The CDR3 here is CASSPGLAGGTDTQYF. Here the CDR3 DNA reads TGTGCCAGCAGCCCCGGACTAGCGGGAGGGACAGATACGCAGTATTTT.

The chain recombines TRBV5-1 with TRBJ2-1; 11 bases line up with TRBD2. In germline, CDR1 is SGHRS, CDR2 YFSETQ. The CDR3 extends over 17 amino acids. V lost 0 bases, J lost 4 bases, and 6 bases stayed unmatched. DNA for the CDR3: TGCGCCAGCAGCTTGGGTATCGGGACTAGCGGATACAATGAGCAGTTCTTC. Residues: CASSLGIGTSGYNEQFF.

The gene calls are TRBV6-1 and TRBJ1-5, with 8 bases aligning to TRBD1. Germline CDR1 and CDR2: MNHNS and SASEGT. V lost 2 bases, J lost 7 bases, and 7 bases stayed unmatched. CDR3 length: 15 amino acids. For the CDR3, the DNA is TGTGCCAGCAGTGAACTGACAGGACAGGGACAGCCCCAGCATTTT. Its translation is CASSELTGQGQPQHF.

A single count supports this clone. The chain carries TRBV4-3 and TRBJ2-1; 11 bases agree with TRBD2. V was clipped by 0 bases and J by 4 bases; unmatched bases: 11. CDR3 length equals 19 residues. Per the germline V gene, CDR1 is LGHNA and CDR2 is YSLEER. Written as DNA, the CDR3 is TGCGCCAGCAGCCAAGAGGAATTAGCGGGAGGGCCAATATACAATGAGCAGTTCTTC. Translated, it gives CASSQEELAGGPIYNEQFF.

On this clone: Other DNA sequences in this sample translate to the same CDR3. The rearrangement links TRBV10-3 to TRBJ1-2; D remains ambiguous. V was shortened by 4 bases and J by 3 bases, with 3 bases between the two germline ends. This CDR3 is built from 11 residues. Germline lookup yields CDR1 ENHRY and CDR2 SYGVKD. The CDR3 sequence: CAISADYGYTF. CDR3 bases: TGTGCCATCAGTGCTGACTATGGCTACACCTTC.

The chain has TRBV18 and TRBJ2-1, with 7 bases fitting TRBD2. V shed 2 bases and J 7 bases; nucleotides not matched to a gene: 8. The CDR3 is 15 amino acids. Germline assignment: CDR1 KGHSH and CDR2 LQKENI. CDR3 sequence: CASSPVGGSTNEQFF. The DNA for the CDR3 is TGTGCCAGCTCACCAGTGGGCGGGAGTACGAATGAGCAGTTCTTC.